This T cell receptor (beta chain) was captured by sequencing in a study of T-cell reconstitution after alpha-beta-depleted transplantation in children. General observations from the study: Among T cells one year after transplant, newly produced cells accounted for most counts and diversity. At around two months after transplant, the alpha-beta T cells were reportedly derived from several hundred expanded clones that came from non-depleted graft cells.

In this sample, this clonotype turned up many times. The antigen is unknown. Construction of the TCRbeta library involved unique molecular identifiers. TCRdb redid the calling of the PCR reads with MiXCR, one entry per CDR3 protein. The sample carries under 750,000 distinct CDR3 sequences, roughly 24% recorded once. The CDR3 runs 12 residues. Germline assignment: CDR1 LNHNV and CDR2 YYDKDF (reference sequence). V was shortened by 5 bases and J by 4 bases, with 6 bases between the two germline ends. Specimen: PBMCs, mostly from graft donor cells, collected 360 days after TCRalphabeta/CD19-depleted stem cell transplant. The rearrangement links TRBV15 to TRBJ2-1; D is unresolved. This TCR was sampled from a boy younger than two who had a stem cell transplant for acute myeloid leukemia, so the T cells may come from the graft donor. CDR3 residues: CATSYQYNEQFF. The CDR3 bases are TGTGCCACCAGCTATCAGTACAATGAGCAGTTCTTC. Full variable domain (rest looked up from reference TRBV15 and TRBJ2-1): DAMVIQNPRYQVTQFGKPVTLSCSQTLNHNVMYWYQQKSSQAPKLLFHYYDKDFNNEADTPDNFQSRRPNTSFCFLDIRSPGLGDTAMYLCATSYQYNEQFFGPGTRLTVL.